These 32 T cell receptor beta chains originate from one sample sequenced in a study of cytomegalovirus exposure and HLA in healthy donors. Sequencing used immunoSEQ multiplex PCR; TCRdb keeps in-frame clones, though not all of them. The sample records about 200,000 clones, around 87% being singletons. The sample taken for sequencing was PBMCs. These receptors were taken from a woman aged 18-30 years in good health and CMV-seropositive.

The chain couples TRBV9 to TRBJ1-1; 11 bases agree with TRBD1. Germline V gene lookup returns CDR1 SGDLS and CDR2 YYNGEE. The junction had 6 bases not matched to a gene; V was cut back by 3 bases and J by 5 bases. This CDR3 comprises 15 residues. The CDR3 DNA is TGTGCCAGCAGCGCGCCGGGACAGGGGGTGACTGAAGCTTTCTTT. It is translated as CASSAPGQGVTEAFF.

The genes are TRBV27 and TRBJ2-3; D ambiguous. The CDR3 has 14 residues. Germline V CDR1 and CDR2: MNHEY, SMNVEV (reference sequence). V was pared by 6 bases and J by 2 bases, with 12 bases between. As DNA, the CDR3 is TGTGCCAGCAGCCGGGTGTTGCCCACAGATACGCAGTATTTT. Translation: CASSRVLPTDTQYF.

This sequence joins TRBV27 and TRBJ2-7, with 7 nucleotides matching TRBD2. Germline V gives CDR1 MNHEY, CDR2 SMNVEV (reference sequence). Unmatched junction bases numbered 9, after V lost 7 bases and J lost 6 bases. The CDR3 covers 13 residues. The CDR3 bases are TGTGCCAGCACCCCCAGGGCGGGGGTCGAGCAGTACTTC. This sequence encodes CASTPRAGVEQYF.

The gene calls are TRBV27 and TRBJ1-4; 7 nucleotides match TRBD1. The CDR3 runs 15 residues. The junction had 11 bases not matched to a gene; V was cut back by 5 bases and J by 8 bases. Germline V CDR1 and CDR2: MNHEY, SMNVEV (reference sequence). Here the CDR3 reads CASSTRQGVREKLFF. In nucleotides, the CDR3 is TGTGCCAGCAGTACCCGACAGGGCGTGAGGGAAAAACTGTTTTTT.

The chain carries TRBV10-3 and TRBJ2-7, with 10 bases identical to TRBD1. J lost 3 bases, V lost 8 bases, and 13 bases had no gene match. CDR1 and CDR2 from the germline V gene are ENHRY and SYGVKD. CDR3 length: 16 amino acids. The CDR3 sequence: CAIAEGTGVLGYEQYF. The CDR3 nucleotides read TGTGCCATCGCGGAGGGGACAGGGGTCTTAGGCTACGAGCAGTACTTC.

The chain carries TRBV29-1 and TRBJ1-4; D gene unclear. The CDR3 sequence is 14 residues long. The germline V gene encodes CDR1 SQVTM and CDR2 ANQGSEA. Trimming took 1 base from V and 7 from J, leaving 13 bases between them. CDR3 region: CSVEVAGVVEKLFF. CDR3 nucleotide sequence: TGCAGCGTTGAAGTGGCCGGAGTGGTTGAAAAACTGTTTTTT.

This clone was recorded a few times. This chain joins TRBV5-1 and TRBJ1-1; D not resolved. Trimming pared 0 bases from V and 3 bases from J, leaving 12 bases between. This CDR3 is 15 amino acids long. From germline, CDR1 is SGHRS and CDR2 YFSETQ. CDR3 loop: CASSLARGWDTEAFF. CDR3 nucleotide sequence: TGCGCCAGCAGCTTGGCCAGAGGGTGGGACACTGAAGCTTTCTTT.

The gene calls are TRBV14 and TRBJ1-2, with a weak D call TRBD1 (6 bases). Deletions cut 3 bases from V and 2 bases from J, with 13 bases between. Germline V gives CDR1 SGHDN, CDR2 FVKESK. The length of the CDR3 is 15 residues. CDR3 DNA: TGTGCCAGCAGCCAGGGCAGGGGTGGCAACTATGGCTACACCTTC. Residues: CASSQGRGGNYGYTF.

This clone was recorded only once. V is TRBV2 and J is TRBJ1-2, with a weak D call TRBD1 (5 bases). Trimming cost V 0 bases and J 8 bases, with 13 bases left between them. The CDR3 extends over 14 amino acids. CDR1 and CDR2 (germline): SNHLY, FYNNEI. Here the CDR3 DNA reads TGTGCCAGCAGTGAAGCGGGGCCCCTACTGGGCTACACCTTC. It codes for CASSEAGPLLGYTF.

The genes are TRBV7-2 and TRBJ1-5, with D perhaps matching TRBD1 (5 bases). The CDR3 runs 14 residues. The V gene lost 5 bases and the J gene lost 5 bases, with 13 bases spanning the gap. Germline CDR1 SGHTA, CDR2 FQGNSA. This chain's CDR3 is CASSPTGGDQPQHF. CDR3 DNA sequence: TGTGCCAGCAGCCCGACGGGGGGGGATCAGCCCCAGCATTTT.

The rearrangement uses TRBV25-1 and TRBJ2-5; 8 bases map to TRBD1. The CDR3 runs 14 residues. Germline CDR1 reads MGHDK; CDR2 reads SYGVNS. V dropped 3 bases and J dropped 5; count of bases not matched to a gene: 5. The CDR3 here is CASSDSGGRETQYF. CDR3 coding DNA: TGTGCCAGCAGTGATTCAGGGGGCCGGGAGACCCAGTACTTC.

The chain has TRBV28 and TRBJ2-2; TRBD1 is a possible D gene (5 bases). Germline V gene data show CDR1 as MDHEN and CDR2 as SYDVKM. This CDR3 spans 13 amino acids. V was pared by 5 bases and J by 4 bases, with 8 bases between. The CDR3 here is CASSRQGTGELFF. CDR3 sequence (DNA): TGTGCCAGCAGTCGGCAGGGCACCGGGGAGCTGTTTTTT.

J is TRBJ2-1 and V is TRBV28; D may be TRBD2 (5 bases). Trimming removed 6 bases at V and 6 bases at J, with 12 bases between. The germline gives CDR1 MDHEN, CDR2 SYDVKM. This CDR3 has 13 residues. DNA for the CDR3: TGTGCCAGCAGCTCCCCGGGGTTCAATGAGCAGTTCTTC. Its translation is CASSSPGFNEQFF.

The V and J genes are TRBV15 and TRBJ2-1, with D possibly TRBD2 on 6 matching bases. This CDR3 spans 14 amino acids. The V end was cut by 0 bases, the J end by 3 bases, with 6 bases between. In germline, CDR1 is LNHNV, CDR2 YYDKDF (reference sequence). Here the CDR3 reads CATSREGGYNEQFF. CDR3 nucleotide sequence: TGTGCCACCAGCAGAGAGGGAGGCTACAATGAGCAGTTCTTC. Complete variable domain (other parts from reference TRBV15 and TRBJ2-1): DAMVIQNPRYQVTQFGKPVTLSCSQTLNHNVMYWYQQKSSQAPKLLFHYYDKDFNNEADTPDNFQSRRPNTSFCFLDIRSPGLGDTAMYLCATSREGGYNEQFFGPGTRLTVL.

The chain employs TRBV9 and TRBJ2-1, with D uncertain. This CDR3 is built from 15 residues. Trimming removed 1 base from V and 2 bases from J, with 10 bases in between. Germline V gives CDR1 SGDLS, CDR2 YYNGEE. CDR3 nucleotide sequence: TGTGCCAGCAGCGTAACAAGTTCTCCCTACAATGAGCAGTTCTTC. Its protein product is CASSVTSSPYNEQFF.

The chain carries TRBV9 and TRBJ2-7, with 8 positions matching TRBD2. Trimming removed 4 bases from V and 3 bases from J; junction bases left unmatched: 9. The CDR3 covers 15 residues. CDR1 is SGDLS and CDR2 is YYNGEE in the germline V gene. CDR3 protein: CASSPGGGRLYEQYF. The CDR3 region has the DNA TGTGCCAGCAGCCCAGGAGGCGGGAGGCTCTACGAGCAGTACTTC.

The chain combines TRBV7-5 with TRBJ2-3; TRBD2 was called by the table and not checked on the DNA. TRBV7-5 is a known pseudogene. The CDR3 spans 16 residues. CDR3 coding DNA: TGTGCCAGAAGCATCAAACTACGGGTGAGCACAGATACGCAGTATTTT. Its translation: CARSIKLRVSTDTQYF.

This chain's CDR3 is CASSNTGGNQPQHF. The DNA of the CDR3 is TGTGCCAGCAGTAACACAGGGGGCAATCAGCCCCAGCATTTT. The rearrangement uses TRBV6-1 and TRBJ1-5; TRBD1 matches 7 bases. The CDR3 loop spans 14 amino acids. Germline CDR1 MNHNS, CDR2 SASEGT. Losses at the gene ends were 5 bases for V and 2 bases for J; bases not matched to a gene: 3.

The chain has TRBV7-8 and TRBJ2-1; D is possibly TRBD2 (6 bases). The germline V gene has CDR1 SGHVS and CDR2 FQNEAQ. CDR3 length equals 15 residues. The germline V and J ends were trimmed by 2 bases and 4 bases, with 12 bases remaining between them. CDR3 residues: CASSLRGSGYNEQFF. CDR3 bases: TGTGCCAGCAGCTTACGGGGTAGCGGTTACAATGAGCAGTTCTTC.

V usage is TRBV7-2 and J usage is TRBJ2-1; TRBD2 might be the D (6 bases). Trimming took off 0 bases at V and 2 bases at J, with 17 bases between the two ends. Germline V lookup: CDR1 SGHTA, CDR2 FQGNSA. The CDR3 extends over 18 amino acids. The CDR3 here is CASSLARLRLGTYNEQFF. The CDR3 DNA follows: TGTGCCAGCAGCTTAGCCAGACTCCGACTAGGAACCTACAATGAGCAGTTCTTC. Using reference TRBV7-2 and TRBJ2-1 for the parts outside the CDR3, the full variable domain is GAGVSQSPSNKVTEKGKDVELRCDPISGHTALYWYRQSLGQGLEFLIYFQGNSAPDKSGLPSDRFSAERTGGSVSTLTIQRTQQEDSAVYLCASSLARLRLGTYNEQFFGPGTRLTVL.

The chain uses TRBV29-1 and TRBJ1-1; TRBD1 might be the D (6 bases). Germline V gene sequence: CDR1 SQVTM, CDR2 ANQGSEA. The CDR3 is made up of 14 amino acids. The V end lost 8 bases, the J end lost 0 bases, and 16 bases lay between the germline ends. DNA of the CDR3: TGCAGCTCAATCCGGACAGTACTGAACACTGAAGCTTTCTTT. This gives the protein CSSIRTVLNTEAFF.

For the CDR3, the DNA is TGCAGCGCCCCGGGGGGGGCCCGGGATCGGGGCAATGAGCAGTTCTTC. Its translation is CSAPGGARDRGNEQFF. The V gene is TRBV29-1, the J gene TRBJ2-1, with 8 positions matching TRBD2. Losses at the gene ends were 7 bases for V and 6 bases for J; bases not matched to a gene: 17. This CDR3 region has 16 residues. Germline assignment: CDR1 SQVTM and CDR2 ANQGSEA.

This chain's CDR3 is CASSGQSADDEQYF. The CDR3, as DNA: TGTGCCAGCTCCGGACAGAGTGCGGATGACGAGCAGTACTTC. The J gene is TRBJ2-7, the V gene TRBV18; the D gene is possibly TRBD1 (6 bases). Per germline, CDR1 KGHSH and CDR2 LQKENI. Trimming took 6 bases from V and 5 from J, leaving 17 bases between them. The CDR3 totals 14 residues.

The gene calls are TRBV15 and TRBJ2-5; D possibly corresponds to TRBD1 (6 bases). CDR1 is LNHNV, CDR2 YYDKDF, per germline (reference sequence). The CDR3 has 12 residues. Deletions cut 5 bases from V and 5 bases from J, with 9 bases between. The CDR3 DNA sequence: TGTGCCACCAGCTCCCAGGGGGAGACCCAGTACTTC. Translation: CATSSQGETQYF.

This clone occurred once. This chain joins TRBV27 and TRBJ1-5, with D possibly being TRBD1 (5 bases). Germline V CDR1 and CDR2: MNHEY, SMNVEV (reference sequence). The V end lost 2 bases, the J end lost 6 bases, and 11 bases lay between the germline ends. The CDR3 length is 14 residues. The DNA of the CDR3 is TGTGCCAGCAGTTTAGGGGGGTCCGGTCAGCCCCAGCATTTT. Residues: CASSLGGSGQPQHF.

This rearrangement joins TRBV4-1 to TRBJ1-1; D unclear. Trimming took off 0 bases at V and 6 bases at J, with 11 bases between the two ends. The CDR3 runs to 14 residues. Germline CDR1 MGHRA, CDR2 YSYEKL. The CDR3 loop is CASSQETVAAEAFF. The CDR3 DNA reads as TGCGCCAGCAGCCAAGAAACTGTGGCGGCTGAAGCTTTCTTT.

V usage is TRBV27 and J usage is TRBJ2-5, with 14 nucleotides matching TRBD2. The CDR3 is 17 amino acids. Trimming cost V 5 bases and J 4 bases; bases outside gene matches: 9. Germline-derived CDR1 and CDR2 are MNHEY and SMNVEV (reference sequence). The CDR3 DNA sequence: TGTGCCAGCAGTATTACCGGGACTAGCGGGAGTGTAGAGACCCAGTACTTC. This translates into CASSITGTSGSVETQYF.

The J gene is TRBJ1-2, the V gene TRBV5-1; no firm D call. The length of the CDR3 is 15 residues. Trimming took 2 bases from V and 2 from J, leaving 13 bases between them. The germline V gene has CDR1 SGHRS and CDR2 YFSETQ. The CDR3 protein is CASSFSGNGNYGYTF. In DNA, the CDR3 is TGCGCCAGCAGCTTCTCTGGAAACGGGAACTATGGCTACACCTTC.

The gene calls are TRBV27 and TRBJ2-1, with D possibly being TRBD2 (6 bases). The CDR3 consists of 15 residues. CDR1 MNHEY and CDR2 SMNVEV come from the germline V gene (reference sequence). Trimming left V 6 bases short and J 4 bases short, with 16 bases between. The CDR3 loop reads CASRPTGVGYNEQFF. CDR3 sequence (DNA): TGTGCCAGCAGGCCCACGGGAGTCGGTTACAATGAGCAGTTCTTC.

The chain joins TRBV27 to TRBJ2-7; D remains unclear. This CDR3 region has 13 residues. The V end was cut by 3 bases, the J end by 1 base, with 7 bases between. Germline V gene data show CDR1 as MNHEY and CDR2 as SMNVEV (reference sequence). The CDR3 sequence is CASSFARSYEQYF. As DNA, the CDR3 is TGTGCCAGCAGTTTTGCTAGATCCTACGAGCAGTACTTC.

The chain has TRBV2 and TRBJ1-4, with TRBD1 identical over 7 bases. Germline V lookup: CDR1 SNHLY, CDR2 FYNNEI. CDR3 size: 17 residues. Trimming at V came to 6 bases and at J to 2 bases, leaving 12 bases not matched to a gene. The CDR3 DNA is TGTGCCAGCAGAGAGACAGGGCTTTTGGGGACTAATGAAAAACTGTTTTTT. Translating gives CASRETGLLGTNEKLFF.

The chain recombines TRBV7-6 with TRBJ2-2, with TRBD2 identical over 8 bases. The germline V gene encodes CDR1 SGHVS and CDR2 FNYEAQ. V shed 8 bases and J 5 bases; nucleotides not matched to a gene: 7. The CDR3 contains 14 residues. Here the CDR3 DNA reads TGTGCCAGCTCCGGGACTAGATGGACCGGGGAGCTGTTTTTT. It translates to CASSGTRWTGELFF.